This entry features one T cell receptor beta chain sequence. This table comes from immunoSEQ multiplex PCR, and its TCRdb copy is limited to in-frame clones, with some not included. Altogether 250,000 to 350,000 clones are present, approximately 83% being singletons, with the ten largest covering 3.5% to 4.5%. The data originate from a study of blood T cell repertoires in COVID-19. Germline V gene lookup returns CDR1 SEHNR and CDR2 FQNEAQ (reference sequence). The germline V and J ends were trimmed by 6 bases and 7 bases, with 21 bases remaining between them. The CDR3 sequence is 15 residues long. In Cohort 3, a recovered donor had either two negative PCRs, clearance, or symptom resolution.

This TCR came from a woman in her 30s who had recovered from COVID-19. The J gene is TRBJ1-1, the V gene TRBV7-9; D perhaps matches TRBD1 (6 bases). Sample: PBMCs or T cells enriched from blood (not recorded which). The CDR3 bases are TGTGCCAGCAGTGATTCGAACAGGGTTGATAATGAAGCTTTCTTT. Translating it yields CASSDSNRVDNEAFF.